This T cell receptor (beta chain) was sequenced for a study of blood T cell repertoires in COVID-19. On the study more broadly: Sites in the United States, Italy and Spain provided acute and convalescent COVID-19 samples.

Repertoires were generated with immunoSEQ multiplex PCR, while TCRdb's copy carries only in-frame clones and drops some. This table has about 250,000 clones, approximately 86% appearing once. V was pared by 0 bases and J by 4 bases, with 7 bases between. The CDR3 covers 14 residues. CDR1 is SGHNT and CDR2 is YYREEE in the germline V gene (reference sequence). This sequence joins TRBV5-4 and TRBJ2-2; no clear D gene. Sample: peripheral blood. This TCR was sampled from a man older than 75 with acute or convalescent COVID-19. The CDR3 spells CASSLVSSTGELFF. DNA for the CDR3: TGTGCCAGCAGCTTGGTATCGTCCACCGGGGAGCTGTTTTTT.